The 13 T cell receptor beta chains listed next were all sequenced from one sample in a study of radiation and T cells in renal cell carcinoma. The data were produced by immunoSEQ multiplex PCR, yet TCRdb's version contains in-frame clones alone and is incomplete. The profile shows roughly 140,000 clones, roughly 86% of them singletons. Time point noted: blood 2 weeks post-SBRT. Treatment noted: 15 Gy SBRT to primary tumor, nephrectomy 4 weeks later. Sequencing used blood, obtained from a patient whose treatment included radiotherapy and nephrectomy. The receptors shown here come from a woman aged 50 to 60 with renal cell carcinoma.

The CDR3 is CASSPRRGTGLWNTEAFF. In nucleotides, the CDR3 is TGTGCCAGCAGCCCCCGGCGGGGCACAGGCCTTTGGAACACTGAAGCTTTCTTT. The chain couples TRBV11-2 to TRBJ1-1; a weak D match, TRBD1 (5 bases). This CDR3 is 18 amino acids long. Trimming pared 5 bases from V and 1 base from J, leaving 23 bases between. Germline V gene sequence: CDR1 SGHAT, CDR2 FQNNGV.

The chain links TRBV21-1 to TRBJ2-5; TRBD1 is taken as the D call from the table, unchecked against the DNA. TRBV21-1 is tagged as a pseudogene. The CDR3 is made up of 16 amino acids. CDR3 nucleotides: TGTGCCAGCAGCAAAGGGGCAGGGGGCGGTTTTGAGACCCAGTACTTC. Residues: CASSKGAGGGFETQYF.

The chain joins TRBV4-3 to TRBJ2-1; tentative D call: TRBD2 (7 bases). Germline loops: CDR1 LGHNA, CDR2 YSLEER. The ends were cut back, 3 bases at V and 8 bases at J, with 17 bases in the middle. This CDR3 is 15 amino acids long. DNA for the CDR3: TGCGCCAGCAGCCACCGGGGGGCTAGCGGTTATGAGCAGTTCTTC. Translated: CASSHRGASGYEQFF.

The chain joins TRBV7-2 to TRBJ1-5, with unresolved D. This CDR3 is 15 amino acids long. The V gene's germline CDR1 is SGHTA and CDR2 FQGNSA. Trimming left V 7 bases short and J 0 bases short, with 13 bases between. CDR3 nucleotides: TGTGCCAGCACCGCGTTCTTCGGTAGCAATCAGCCCCAGCATTTT. Its translation: CASTAFFGSNQPQHF.

The chain couples TRBV5-5 to TRBJ2-7, with 11 bases fitting TRBD2. The trim removed 0 bases at V and 1 base at J, leaving 6 bases unmatched. The CDR3 totals 17 residues. Germline assignment: CDR1 SGHKS and CDR2 YYEKEE (reference sequence). The CDR3 reads CASSLATSGGRSYEQYF. The CDR3 DNA follows: TGTGCCAGCAGCTTGGCTACTAGCGGGGGCCGATCCTACGAGCAGTACTTC.

This chain joins TRBV19 and TRBJ1-1; D gene unclear. V was shortened by 4 bases and J by 5 bases, with 17 bases between the two germline ends. The germline gives CDR1 LNHDA, CDR2 SQIVND (reference sequence). The CDR3 has 15 residues. The DNA of the CDR3 is TGTGCCAGTAGTACCCCCGGGAGGGCGAGGACTGAAGCTTTCTTT. Residues: CASSTPGRARTEAFF.

This chain joins TRBV5-1 and TRBJ2-1, with 11 bases fitting TRBD1. The CDR3 has 17 residues. The germline gives CDR1 SGHRS, CDR2 YFSETQ. With V trimmed by 4 bases and J by 5 bases, 11 bases remained unmatched. CDR3 amino acids: CASSPVAGTGGNNEQFF. For the CDR3, the DNA is TGCGCCAGCAGCCCGGTAGCCGGGACAGGGGGTAACAATGAGCAGTTCTTC. Full variable domain (remainder filled in from reference TRBV5-1 and TRBJ2-1): KAGVTQTPRYLIKTRGQQVTLSCSPISGHRSVSWYQQTPGQGLQFLFEYFSETQRNKGNFPGRFSGRQFSNSRSEMNVSTLELGDSALYLCASSPVAGTGGNNEQFFGPGTRLTVL.

This clone has only a few counts. The gene calls are TRBV7-6 and TRBJ1-6; D is possibly TRBD1 (5 bases). The CDR3 totals 13 residues. The ends were cut back, 6 bases at V and 6 bases at J, with 9 bases in the middle. The germline CDR1 and CDR2 sequences are SGHVS and FNYEAQ. CDR3 region: CASRQAFNSPLHF. CDR3 DNA sequence: TGTGCCAGCAGACAGGCCTTTAATTCACCCCTCCACTTT.

This rearrangement joins TRBV5-1 to TRBJ2-2; TRBD2 matches 10 bases. The CDR3 has 14 residues. Germline-derived CDR1 and CDR2 are SGHRS and YFSETQ. V lost 1 base and J lost 8; bases outside the gene matches: 2. In nucleotides, the CDR3 is TGCGCCAGCAGCTTGACTAGCGGGACAGGGGAGCTGTTTTTT. Its translation: CASSLTSGTGELFF.

The chain carries TRBV11-3 and TRBJ2-1, with unresolved D. Per germline, CDR1 SGHNT and CDR2 YENEEA. The V end lost 1 base, the J end lost 2 bases, and 6 bases lay between the germline ends. This CDR3 region has 14 residues. The CDR3: CASSLGSAYNEQFF. The CDR3, as DNA: TGTGCCAGCAGCTTAGGGTCAGCCTACAATGAGCAGTTCTTC.

This sequence joins TRBV7-9 and TRBJ1-1; TRBD1 aligns across 11 bases. Germline lookup yields CDR1 SEHNR and CDR2 FQNEAQ (reference sequence). The ends lost 5 bases at V and 3 bases at J; junction bases unmatched: 11. This CDR3 has 17 amino acids. The CDR3 coding sequence is TGTGCCAGCAGCACATCCGGGACAGGGGGTTGGGACACTGAAGCTTTCTTT. The encoded protein is CASSTSGTGGWDTEAFF.

The chain couples TRBV4-2 to TRBJ2-5; TRBD2 agrees at 9 bases. Germline V gives CDR1 LGHNA, CDR2 YNFKEQ. J lost 4 bases, V lost 1 base, and 1 base had no gene match. The CDR3 is 14 amino acids. The CDR3 region has the DNA TGTGCCAGCAGCCAAGGCGGGGGGGGAGAGACCCAGTACTTC. Protein: CASSQGGGGETQYF.

The chain carries TRBV9 and TRBJ1-1, with TRBD1 as a possible D gene (5 bases). The CDR3 sequence is 16 residues long. Per the germline V gene, CDR1 is SGDLS and CDR2 is YYNGEE. Trimming removed 4 bases from V and 0 bases from J, with 16 bases in between. CDR3 sequence: CASSPRGEGLNTEAFF. The CDR3 DNA reads TGTGCCAGCAGCCCCCGGGGGGAGGGGTTGAACACTGAAGCTTTCTTT.